These T cell receptor beta chains were read from a single sample in a study of shared clonotypes between healthy human individuals. Generated by immunoSEQ multiplex PCR, the TCRdb table keeps only in-frame clones and is missing some. The sample holds 2 million to 2.5 million clones, almost 96% seen once. The sample comprised naive CD4+ T cells sorted from blood. The receptors derive from a man younger than 35 in good health. The CDR3 runs from the conserved cysteine through the conserved F or W. The D gene is left open where the match is weak. Some rows mark clone size as missing; the rest say once, few, many or name a class of expanded clone.

TRBJ2-1 | TRBV6-1 | . | TRBD2 | TGTGCCAGCAGTGAATTAAAAGGTCTAGCGGGGGTCGATGAGCAGTTCTTC | CASSELKGLAGVDEQFF
TRBJ2-7 | TRBV2 | . | . | TGTGCCAGCAGGTCCGATTCAGGGGTCGGGTACGAGCAGTACTTC | CASRSDSGVGYEQYF
TRBJ2-7 | TRBV5-1 | . | . | TGCGCCAGCAGCTTGGCCGCAGGGACGCGGACCTACGAGCAGTACTTC | CASSLAAGTRTYEQYF
TRBJ1-6 | TRBV10-3 | . | . | TGTGCCATCAGTGAGGTCGGTTTTTCACCCCTCCACTTT | CAISEVGFSPLHF
TRBJ1-4 | TRBV7-2 | . | . | TGTGCCAGCAGCCTGATATTGGGCAGGGAAGGTGAAAAACTGTTTTTT | CASSLILGREGEKLFF
TRBJ1-2 | TRBV28 | . | TRBD1 | TGTGCCAGCAGTGAGACAGGGGGCCACTATGGCTACACCTTC | CASSETGGHYGYTF
TRBJ1-3 | TRBV5-6 | . | . | TGTGCCAGCAGCTCGCTCGGCGAGGTAGACACCATATATTTT | CASSSLGEVDTIYF
TRBJ1-1 | TRBV6-7 | . | . | TGTGCCAGCACCTTAGACAGGTTTAGCACTGAAGCTTTCTTT | CASTLDRFSTEAFF
TRBJ2-3 | TRBV7-9 | . | TRBD2 | TGTGCCAGCTTGGGGACTAGCCCCGATGTGACGCAGTATTTT | CASLGTSPDVTQYF
TRBJ2-1 | TRBV5-1 | . | . | TGCGCCAGCAGCTTGGGAGGACAGATATACAATGAGCAGTTCTTC | CASSLGGQIYNEQFF
TRBJ2-3 | TRBV5-4 | . | TRBD2 | TGTGCCAGCAGCTTGGGAGGACTAGCGGGAAAAATAGCTTCAACAGATACGCAGTATTTT | CASSLGGLAGKIASTDTQYF
TRBJ2-2 | TRBV9 | . | . | TGTGCCAGCAGCGGTGTGGGCAACACCGGGGAGCTGTTTTTT | CASSGVGNTGELFF
TRBJ2-5 | TRBV18 | . | . | TGTGCCAGCTCAAGGGGGGGGCTTCAAGAGACCCAGTACTTC | CASSRGGLQETQYF
TRBJ1-2 | TRBV7-2 | . | . | TGTGCCAGCAGCTTAGGCCAGCGAAACTATGGCTACACCTTC | CASSLGQRNYGYTF
TRBJ1-5 | TRBV5-8 | . | TRBD1 | TGTGCCAGCAGCTTTAACAGGGGAGTAAGCAATCAGCCCCAGCATTTT | CASSFNRGVSNQPQHF
TRBJ2-1 | TRBV19 | . | TRBD2 | TGTGCCAGTAGTCCTAGCGGGAGGAGCTGGGATGAGCAGTTCTTC | CASSPSGRSWDEQFF
TRBJ1-1 | TRBV6-5 | . | . | TGTGCCAGCAGTTACTCGGGGAGGGGGGGTGAAGCTTTCTTT | CASSYSGRGGEAFF
TRBJ2-1 | TRBV12-5 | once | . | TGTGCTAGTGCCCTGGGACATCCACCGAATGAGCAGTTCTTC | CASALGHPPNEQFF
TRBJ2-7 | TRBV7-2 | . | . | TGTGCCAGCAGCTTAGACTGGACTACCACCTACGAGCAGTACTTC | CASSLDWTTTYEQYF
TRBJ1-5 | TRBV4-1 | . | . | TGCGCCAGCAGCCAAGGTCCTTGGGGCAATCAGCCCCAGCATTTT | CASSQGPWGNQPQHF
TRBJ2-7 | TRBV5-1 | . | TRBD1 | TGCGCCAGCAGTCCCGGGACAGGCGGCTACGAGCAGTACTTC | CASSPGTGGYEQYF
TRBJ1-3 | TRBV5-4 | . | . | TGTGCCAGCAGCTTTCCCGATGGAAACACCATATATTTT | CASSFPDGNTIYF
TRBJ1-2 | TRBV5-1 | . | TRBD1 | TGCGCCAGCAGTTTACCGGGACAGCGCTTCTATGGCTACACCTTC | CASSLPGQRFYGYTF
TRBJ2-5 | TRBV2 | . | TRBD2 | TGTGCCAGCAGTACTGTCAGCGGGGAGGCGACCCAGTACTTC | CASSTVSGEATQYF
TRBJ1-6 | TRBV6-6 | . | . | TGTGCCAGCAGTTACGGGGGTTGGGATTCACCCCTCCACTTT | CASSYGGWDSPLHF
TRBJ2-5 | TRBV5-4 | . | . | TGTGCCAGCAGCTTGAGCTTCAGAGAGACCCAGTACTTC | CASSLSFRETQYF
TRBJ2-1 | TRBV6-5 | . | TRBD1 | TGTGCCAGCAGATCAGGCGGGACAGGTTACAATGAGCAGTTCTTC | CASRSGGTGYNEQFF